These T cell receptor beta chains were read from a single sample in a study of shared clonotypes between healthy human individuals. Libraries were prepared by immunoSEQ multiplex PCR; TCRdb keeps only in-frame clonotypes and omits some of them. The repertoire has about 2,100,000 clones, 90% to 95% of them found once; the top ten carry under 2%. The source material was naive CD8+ T cells from PBMCs. The receptors were sampled from a man aged 18 to 30 in good health. Some clones in this sample may be carry-over from other donors' samples. CDR3s include the opening cysteine and the closing phenylalanine or tryptophan. The D gene is left open where the match is weak. A clone size is listed for some rows: how often the clone was seen (once, few, many), or a class if it is expanded.

d_gene	v_gene	j_gene	abundance	CDR3aa	CDR3nt
TRBD1	TRBV10-1	TRBJ1-1	.	CASSSDRGPYLNTEAFF	TGCGCCAGCAGCTCGGACAGGGGCCCTTACTTGAACACTGAAGCTTTCTTT
TRBD1	TRBV6-6	TRBJ2-7	.	CASSYSGGSEQYF	TGTGCCAGCAGTTACTCAGGGGGCTCCGAGCAGTACTTC
TRBD2	TRBV18	TRBJ2-5	.	CASSPFGTSGRPPEETQYF	TGTGCCAGCTCACCGTTTGGGACTAGCGGGAGGCCGCCTGAAGAGACCCAGTACTTC
TRBD1	TRBV19	TRBJ1-4	.	CASSYGQAYWANEKLFF	TGTGCCAGTAGTTACGGACAGGCCTATTGGGCTAATGAAAAACTGTTTTTT
.	TRBV29-1	TRBJ2-5	.	CSVLPAAGPQETQYF	TGCAGCGTCCTCCCGGCGGCGGGGCCCCAAGAGACCCAGTACTTC
.	TRBV27	TRBJ2-7	.	CASSLSVGTRSYEQYF	TGTGCCAGCAGTTTATCGGTAGGGACTCGCTCCTACGAGCAGTACTTC
.	TRBV4-1	TRBJ1-3	.	CASSPWTDSGNTIYF	TGCGCCAGCAGCCCTTGGACAGACTCTGGAAACACCATATATTTT
TRBD1	TRBV29-1	TRBJ1-1	.	CSVGDRGAEAFF	TGCAGCGTGGGGGACAGGGGCGCTGAAGCTTTCTTT
TRBD2	TRBV27	TRBJ2-7	.	CASSLSSGLAGVTYEQYF	TGTGCCAGCAGTTTATCATCCGGACTAGCGGGAGTTACTTACGAGCAGTACTTC
.	TRBV7-2	TRBJ2-5	.	CASSLEGSRTQETQYF	TGTGCCAGCAGCTTAGAGGGCTCGCGGACCCAAGAGACCCAGTACTTC
TRBD2	TRBV4-1	TRBJ2-2	.	CASSALPGLRTGELFF	TGCGCCAGCAGCGCTTTACCGGGACTAAGGACCGGGGAGCTGTTTTTT
TRBD1	TRBV7-9	TRBJ1-1	.	CASSWGQPTTWNTEAFF	TGTGCCAGCAGCTGGGGACAGCCAACCACATGGAACACTGAAGCTTTCTTT
TRBD1	TRBV15	TRBJ2-2	.	CATSSEDRGHTGELFF	TGTGCCACCAGCAGTGAGGACAGGGGCCACACCGGGGAGCTGTTTTTT
.	TRBV29-1	TRBJ2-7	once	CSVHLGLPYEQYF	TGCAGCGTCCACCTGGGACTCCCCTACGAGCAGTACTTC
TRBD1	TRBV25-1	TRBJ1-1	once	CASRDREYTEAFF	TGTGCCAGCAGAGACAGGGAGTACACTGAAGCTTTCTTT
.	TRBV4-1	TRBJ2-6	.	CASSLKRGSLNSGANVLTF	TGCGCCAGCAGCCTGAAACGAGGCAGCCTAAACTCTGGGGCCAACGTCCTGACTTTC
.	TRBV6-1	TRBJ1-2	.	CASSETANYGYTF	TGTGCCAGCAGTGAGACCGCTAACTATGGCTACACCTTC
.	TRBV9	TRBJ1-5	once	CASSVGSGGPNQPQHF	TGTGCCAGCAGCGTAGGTTCGGGGGGCCCTAATCAGCCCCAGCATTTT
TRBD1	TRBV29-1	TRBJ1-2	.	CSVEGGQSFYGYTF	TGCAGCGTTGAAGGGGGACAGTCCTTCTATGGCTACACCTTC
TRBD2	TRBV28	TRBJ2-1	.	CASSWRASGRNLGEQFF	TGTGCCAGCAGTTGGAGGGCGAGCGGGAGAAATTTGGGGGAGCAGTTCTTC
TRBD1	TRBV2	TRBJ2-7	once	CASSDRDRASYEQYF	TGTGCCAGCAGTGACCGGGACAGGGCCTCCTACGAGCAGTACTTC
.	TRBV28	TRBJ2-1	.	CASSLSHTNNEQFF	TGTGCCAGCAGTTTATCCCATACTAACAATGAGCAGTTCTTC
TRBD1	TRBV4-2	TRBJ1-2	.	CASSQDRNPNYGYTF	TGTGCCAGCAGCCAGGACAGGAATCCTAACTATGGCTACACCTTC
.	TRBV28	TRBJ1-4	.	CASSPPFREISNEKLFF	TGTGCCAGCAGTCCGCCCTTCCGGGAAATATCTAATGAAAAACTGTTTTTT
.	TRBV7-9	TRBJ2-2	.	CASSSDSSPGELFF	TGTGCCAGCAGCTCGGACAGTTCCCCCGGGGAGCTGTTTTTT
TRBD1	TRBV19	TRBJ1-1	.	CASSIAPRDSLNTEAFF	TGTGCCAGTAGTATAGCCCCCCGGGACAGCCTGAACACTGAAGCTTTCTTT
TRBD1	TRBV27	TRBJ2-5	.	CASSSQGAGETQYF	TGTGCCAGCAGTTCCCAGGGGGCCGGAGAGACCCAGTACTTC
.	TRBV11-2	TRBJ2-3	.	CASSPRPIEGERDTQYF	TGTGCCAGCAGCCCTAGACCGATCGAGGGAGAACGGGATACGCAGTATTTT
.	TRBV27	TRBJ2-1	.	CASSLWAQASSYNEQFF	TGTGCCAGCAGTTTATGGGCACAGGCAAGCTCCTACAATGAGCAGTTCTTC
.	TRBV28	TRBJ1-1	.	CASSLLAGSGEAFF	TGTGCCAGCAGTTTATTGGCAGGGTCGGGCGAAGCTTTCTTT
TRBD2	TRBV28	TRBJ2-7	once	CASSTRLAGGSYEQYF	TGTGCCAGCAGCACACGACTAGCGGGAGGTTCCTACGAGCAGTACTTC
TRBD1	TRBV29-1	TRBJ1-1	.	CSVGGYRGAENTEAFF	TGCAGCGTTGGTGGTTACAGGGGCGCTGAAAACACTGAAGCTTTCTTT
TRBD2	TRBV5-1	TRBJ2-4	.	CASSFTQLGTSGSEDNIQYF	TGCGCCAGCAGCTTTACACAGCTCGGGACTAGCGGATCCGAAGACAACATTCAGTACTTC
.	TRBV5-4	TRBJ1-5	.	CASSFGPKDQPQHF	TGTGCCAGCAGCTTCGGACCTAAAGATCAGCCCCAGCATTTT
TRBD1	TRBV9	TRBJ1-1	few	CASSVGSGGTNTEAFF	TGTGCCAGCAGCGTAGGGTCAGGGGGCACGAACACTGAAGCTTTCTTT
TRBD1	TRBV5-1	TRBJ1-2	few	CASRATGARYGYTF	TGCGCCAGCAGGGCGACAGGGGCGCGCTATGGCTACACCTTC
.	TRBV6-6	TRBJ2-3	once	CASSYATWATDTQYF	TGTGCCAGCAGTTACGCCACATGGGCCACAGATACGCAGTATTTT
.	TRBV27	TRBJ2-1	.	CASSPIDRDEQFF	TGTGCCAGCAGTCCGATCGATAGGGATGAGCAGTTCTTC
TRBD1	TRBV13	TRBJ1-5	once	CASSWGQGGQPQHF	TGTGCCAGCAGCTGGGGACAGGGCGGCCAGCCCCAGCATTTT